This TCR beta chain was sequenced in a study of T cells in Graves' hyperthyroidism and ophthalmopathy. The investigators amplified TCR beta CDR3 regions from RNA transcripts. During a first-round RT-PCR of the TCR CDR3, the HTBI primer set was used. MiXCR was run by TCRdb on the multiplex PCR reads, yielding one entry per CDR3 protein. The table records some 350,000 distinct CDR3 sequences, approximately 13% of them present only once. Study-wide results and limits: Most thyroid clonotypes that were expanded above 0.001 also turned up in blood.

This clonotype was observed at least ten times. The antigen is not known. The diagnostic basis comprised clinical symptoms, serum thyroxine and TRAb, thyroid ultrasound and orbital computed tomography. Sequenced material: blood. This receptor was obtained from a woman aged 40 to 50 with Graves' ophthalmopathy.

The CDR3 region has the DNA TGTGCCAGCAGCCGTTGGGGCAGTGAGTTCACCGGGGAGCTGTTTTTT. Protein product: CASSRWGSEFTGELFF. The chain joins TRBV11-2 to TRBJ2-2; possible D gene TRBD1, 5 bases. The CDR3 totals 16 residues. Trimming removed 5 bases at V and 4 bases at J, with 17 bases between. The germline gives CDR1 SGHAT, CDR2 FQNNGV.